The sequence of this TCR beta chain was determined in a study of OX40 agonist ivuxolimab in advanced cancers. The protocol was immunoSEQ multiplex PCR, while the TCRdb copy is restricted to in-frame clones and leaves out a portion. The sample yields about 28,000 clones, 75% to 90% seen once. With 4 bases removed from V and 5 bases from J, the gap between germline ends came to 20 bases. In germline, CDR1 is MNHEY, CDR2 SVGAGI. The CDR3 length is 16 residues. The sequence derives from an adult with an advanced solid tumor such as melanoma, head and neck, liver or kidney cancer. The chain employs TRBV6-5 and TRBJ2-5; perhaps TRBD1 as D (6 bases). The source material was CD4+ or CD8+ T cells sorted from blood, sampled in a trial of the OX40 agonist ivuxolimab. CDR3 DNA: TGTGCCAGCAGTTCGAACAGGGTCAGGTGGGACGAGACCCAGTACTTC. Its translation is CASSSNRVRWDETQYF.